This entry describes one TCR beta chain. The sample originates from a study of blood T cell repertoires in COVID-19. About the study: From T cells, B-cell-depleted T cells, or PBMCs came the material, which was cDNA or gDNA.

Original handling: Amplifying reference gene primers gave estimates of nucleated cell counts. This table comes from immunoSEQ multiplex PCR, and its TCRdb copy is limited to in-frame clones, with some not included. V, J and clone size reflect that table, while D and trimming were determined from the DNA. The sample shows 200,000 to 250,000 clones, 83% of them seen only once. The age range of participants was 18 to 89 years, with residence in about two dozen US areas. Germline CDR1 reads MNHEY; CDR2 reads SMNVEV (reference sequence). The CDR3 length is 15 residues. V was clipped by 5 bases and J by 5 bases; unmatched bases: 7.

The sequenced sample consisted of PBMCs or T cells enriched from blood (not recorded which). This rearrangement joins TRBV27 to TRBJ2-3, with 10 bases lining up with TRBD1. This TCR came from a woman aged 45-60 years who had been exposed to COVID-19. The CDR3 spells CASSRGTGEGDTQYF. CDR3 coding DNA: TGTGCCAGCAGTAGGGGGACAGGGGAGGGAGATACGCAGTATTTT.